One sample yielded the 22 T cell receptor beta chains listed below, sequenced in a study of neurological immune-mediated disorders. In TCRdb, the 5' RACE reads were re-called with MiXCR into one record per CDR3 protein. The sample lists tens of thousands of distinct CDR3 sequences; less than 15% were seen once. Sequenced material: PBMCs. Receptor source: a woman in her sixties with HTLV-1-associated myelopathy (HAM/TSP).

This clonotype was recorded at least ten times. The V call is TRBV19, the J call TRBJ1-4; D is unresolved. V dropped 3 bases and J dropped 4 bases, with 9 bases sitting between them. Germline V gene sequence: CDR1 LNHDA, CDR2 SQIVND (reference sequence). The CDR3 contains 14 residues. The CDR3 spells CASSISGVNEKLFF. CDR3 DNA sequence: TGTGCCAGTAGTATCAGCGGGGTTAATGAAAAACTGTTTTTT.

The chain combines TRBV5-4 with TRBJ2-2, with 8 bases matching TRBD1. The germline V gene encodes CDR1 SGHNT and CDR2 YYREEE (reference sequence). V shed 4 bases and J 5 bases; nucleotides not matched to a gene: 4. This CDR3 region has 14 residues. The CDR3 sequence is CASSADRGTGELFF. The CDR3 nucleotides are TGTGCCAGCAGCGCCGACAGGGGTACCGGGGAGCTGTTTTTT.

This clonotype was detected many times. The CDR3 DNA follows: TGTGCCAGCAGTGAAGAGGCTTCTGGGGCCAACGTCCTGACTTTC. Its protein is CASSEEASGANVLTF. This rearrangement joins TRBV2 to TRBJ2-6; D not certain. The germline CDR1 and CDR2 sequences are SNHLY and FYNNEI. The CDR3 spans 15 residues. The V and J ends lost 1 base and 1 base respectively, with 5 bases between them.

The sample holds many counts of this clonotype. CDR3 protein: CASSFTVVEAFF. The CDR3 coding sequence is TGTGCCAGCAGCTTTACTGTGGTAGAAGCTTTCTTT. The rearrangement links TRBV6-5 to TRBJ1-1; D ambiguous. CDR3 length equals 12 residues. Trimming pared 6 bases from V and 8 bases from J, leaving 13 bases between. Germline V gives CDR1 MNHEY, CDR2 SVGAGI.

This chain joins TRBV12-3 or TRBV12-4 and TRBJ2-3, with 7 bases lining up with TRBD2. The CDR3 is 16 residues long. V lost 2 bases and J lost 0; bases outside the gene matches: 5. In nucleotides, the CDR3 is TGTGCCAGCAGTTTATTCAGCGGGGCTAGCACAGATACGCAGTATTTT. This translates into CASSLFSGASTDTQYF.

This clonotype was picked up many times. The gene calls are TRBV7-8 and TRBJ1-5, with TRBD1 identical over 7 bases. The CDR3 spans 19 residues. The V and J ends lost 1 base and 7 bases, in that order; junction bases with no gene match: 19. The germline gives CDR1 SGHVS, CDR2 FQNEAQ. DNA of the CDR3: TGTGCCAGCAGCTTAGTAGTTGCGACAGGGAGCCTCGGTCGGCAGCCCCAGCATTTT. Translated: CASSLVVATGSLGRQPQHF. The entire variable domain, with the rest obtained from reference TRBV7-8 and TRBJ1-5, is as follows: GAGVSQSPRYKVAKRGQDVALRCDPISGHVSLFWYQQALGQGPEFLTYFQNEAQLDKSGLPSDRFFAERPEGSVSTLKIQRTQQEDSAVYLCASSLVVATGSLGRQPQHFGDGTRLSIL.

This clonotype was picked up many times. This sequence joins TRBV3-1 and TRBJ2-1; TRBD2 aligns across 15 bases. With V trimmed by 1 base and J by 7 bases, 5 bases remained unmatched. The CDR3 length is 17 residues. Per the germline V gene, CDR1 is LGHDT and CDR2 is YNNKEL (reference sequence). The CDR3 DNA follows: TGTGCCAGCAGCCAAGGGACTAGCGGGAGGGCGTTGAATGAGCAGTTCTTC. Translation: CASSQGTSGRALNEQFF.

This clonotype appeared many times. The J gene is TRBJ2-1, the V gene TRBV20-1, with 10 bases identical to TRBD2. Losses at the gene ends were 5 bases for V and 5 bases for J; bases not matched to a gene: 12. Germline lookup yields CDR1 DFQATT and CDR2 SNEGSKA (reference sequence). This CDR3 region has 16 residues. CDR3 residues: CSAPRSSGGFDNEQFF. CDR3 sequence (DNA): TGCAGTGCTCCTCGGAGTAGCGGGGGGTTTGACAATGAGCAGTTCTTC.

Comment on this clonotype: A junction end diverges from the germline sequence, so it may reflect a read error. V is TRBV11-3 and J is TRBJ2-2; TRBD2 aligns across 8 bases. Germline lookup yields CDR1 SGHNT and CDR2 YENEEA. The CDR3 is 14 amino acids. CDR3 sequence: CTSSVGGATGELFF. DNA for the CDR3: TGTACCAGCAGCGTCGGGGGGGCCACCGGGGAGCTGTTTTTT. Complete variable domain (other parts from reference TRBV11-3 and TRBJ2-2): EAGVVQSPRYKIIEKKQPVAFWCNPISGHNTLYWYLQNLGQGPELLIRYENEEAVDDSQLPKDRFSAERLKGVDSTLKIQPAELGDSAVYLCTSSVGGATGELFFGEGSRLTVL.

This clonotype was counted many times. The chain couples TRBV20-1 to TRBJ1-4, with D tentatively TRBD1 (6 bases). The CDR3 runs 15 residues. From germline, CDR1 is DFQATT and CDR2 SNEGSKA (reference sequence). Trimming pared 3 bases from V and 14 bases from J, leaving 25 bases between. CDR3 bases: TGCAGTGCTAGGCTAACAGGAGGGGGGGTGGGTCCGCTGTTTTTT. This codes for CSARLTGGGVGPLFF.

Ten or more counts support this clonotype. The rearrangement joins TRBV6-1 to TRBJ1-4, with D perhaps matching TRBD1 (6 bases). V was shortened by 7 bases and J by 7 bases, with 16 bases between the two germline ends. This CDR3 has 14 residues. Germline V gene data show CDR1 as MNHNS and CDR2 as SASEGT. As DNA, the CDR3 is TGTGCCAGCACCCTAGGGGGACAAAGTGAAAAACTGTTTTTT. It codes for CASTLGGQSEKLFF.

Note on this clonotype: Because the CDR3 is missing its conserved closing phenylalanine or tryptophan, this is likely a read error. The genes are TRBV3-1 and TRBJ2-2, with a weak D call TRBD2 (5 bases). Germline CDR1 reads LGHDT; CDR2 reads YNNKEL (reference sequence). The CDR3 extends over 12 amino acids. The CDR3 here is CSSSLYTGELFI. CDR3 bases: TGTTCTAGCAGCCTCTACACCGGGGAGCTGTTTATT.

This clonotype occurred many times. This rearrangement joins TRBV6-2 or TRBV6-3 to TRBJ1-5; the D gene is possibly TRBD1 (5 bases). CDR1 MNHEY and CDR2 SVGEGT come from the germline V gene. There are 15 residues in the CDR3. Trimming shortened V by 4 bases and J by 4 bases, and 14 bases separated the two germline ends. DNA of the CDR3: TGTGCCAGCAGTTTAGGCCAGGGCGCGAATCAGCCCCAGCATTTT. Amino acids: CASSLGQGANQPQHF.

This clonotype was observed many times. The CDR3 DNA is TGCGCCAGCAGCTTGGAAGCGGGATCGTCCTACGAGCAGTACTTC. As protein: CASSLEAGSSYEQYF. The rearrangement joins TRBV5-1 to TRBJ2-7; 7 nucleotides match TRBD2. V was pared by 0 bases and J by 1 base, with 4 bases of the junction left unmatched. CDR1 and CDR2 from the germline V gene are SGHRS and YFSETQ. This CDR3 comprises 15 residues.

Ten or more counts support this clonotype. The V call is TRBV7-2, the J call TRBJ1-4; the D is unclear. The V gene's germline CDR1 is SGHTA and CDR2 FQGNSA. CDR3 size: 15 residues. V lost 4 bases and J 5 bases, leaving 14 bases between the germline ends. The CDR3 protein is CASSSLIGLNEKLFF. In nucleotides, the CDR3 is TGTGCCAGCAGCTCTCTAATCGGACTCAATGAAAAACTGTTTTTT.

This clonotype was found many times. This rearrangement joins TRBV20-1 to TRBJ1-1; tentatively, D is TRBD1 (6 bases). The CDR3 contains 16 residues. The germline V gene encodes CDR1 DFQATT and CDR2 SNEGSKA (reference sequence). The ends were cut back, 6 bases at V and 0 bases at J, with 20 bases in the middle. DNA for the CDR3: TGCAGTGCCAGTCGGCAGGGGTCCTTTATGAACACTGAAGCTTTCTTT. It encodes CSASRQGSFMNTEAFF.

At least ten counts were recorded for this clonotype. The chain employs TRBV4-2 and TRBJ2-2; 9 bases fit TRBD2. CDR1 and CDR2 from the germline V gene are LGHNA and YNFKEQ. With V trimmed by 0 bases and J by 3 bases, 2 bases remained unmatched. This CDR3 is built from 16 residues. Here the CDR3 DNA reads TGTGCCAGCAGCCAAGAAAGCGGGAGGTACACCGGGGAGCTGTTTTTT. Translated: CASSQESGRYTGELFF.

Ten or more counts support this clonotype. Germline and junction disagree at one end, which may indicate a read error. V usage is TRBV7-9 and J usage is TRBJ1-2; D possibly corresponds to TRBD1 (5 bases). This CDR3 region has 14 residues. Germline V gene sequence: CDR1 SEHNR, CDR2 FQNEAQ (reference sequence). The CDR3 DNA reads TGTGCCAGCAGCTCCGGGGCGTATGTCCCGTTAGGAAGCTTC. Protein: CASSSGAYVPLGSF.

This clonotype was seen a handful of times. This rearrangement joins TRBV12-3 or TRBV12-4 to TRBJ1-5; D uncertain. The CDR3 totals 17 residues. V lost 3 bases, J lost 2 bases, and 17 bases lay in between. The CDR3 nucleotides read TGTGCCAGCAGTTTGGGCGGGTGGAGGGCAGGCAATCAGCCCCAGCATTTT. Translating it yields CASSLGGWRAGNQPQHF.

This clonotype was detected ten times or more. This chain's CDR3 is CASSQGGGRRSTEAFF. The CDR3 nucleotides read TGCGCCAGCAGCCAAGGAGGGGGCAGGAGGAGCACTGAAGCTTTCTTT. The rearrangement uses TRBV4-1 and TRBJ1-1, with TRBD1 matching over 7 bases. The CDR3 has 16 amino acids. V shed 1 base and J 4 bases; nucleotides not matched to a gene: 9. Germline assignment: CDR1 MGHRA and CDR2 YSYEKL.

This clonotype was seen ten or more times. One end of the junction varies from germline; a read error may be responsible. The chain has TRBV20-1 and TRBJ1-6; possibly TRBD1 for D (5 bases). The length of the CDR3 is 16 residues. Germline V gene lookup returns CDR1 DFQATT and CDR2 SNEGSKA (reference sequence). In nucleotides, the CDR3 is TGCAGTGCTAGAAGTCTCCAGGGTGGTTGGAATTTACCCCTCCACTTT. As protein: CSARSLQGGWNLPLHF.

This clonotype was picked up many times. CDR3 DNA sequence: TGTGCCAGCAGCTCCCGACTAGCGGGGGGAAAGAACACCGGGGAGCTGTTTTTT. Protein product: CASSSRLAGGKNTGELFF. V is TRBV9 and J is TRBJ2-2, with 13 bases lining up with TRBD2. CDR3 length: 18 amino acids. With V trimmed by 4 bases and J by 1 base, 7 bases remained unmatched. Germline V gives CDR1 SGDLS, CDR2 YYNGEE. Complete variable domain (other parts from reference TRBV9 and TRBJ2-2): DSGVTQTPKHLITATGQRVTLRCSPRSGDLSVYWYQQSLDQGLQFLIQYYNGEERAKGNILERFSAQQFPDLHSELNLSSLELGDSALYFCASSSRLAGGKNTGELFFGEGSRLTVL.